What follows is one T cell receptor (beta chain) and its context. Original data processing: Reference gene primer amplification yielded estimated nucleated cell counts. Clones were sequenced by immunoSEQ multiplex PCR, and TCRdb holds only the in-frame ones, with some missing. V and J calls and clone size are given by that table; D and trimming were obtained from the DNA. There are approximately 250,000 clones in the sample; around 82% occur only once, and approximately 9% lies in the top ten. These data originate in a study of blood T cell repertoires in COVID-19. Looking at the study overall: Some COVID-19 samples were acute and others convalescent; all came from the United States, Italy and Spain. PBMCs, B-cell-depleted T cells, or T cells were the source of the cDNA or gDNA that made up the material.

There are 16 residues in the CDR3. The V segment lost 3 bases and the J segment 1 base; nucleotides outside the gene matches: 6. The germline V gene encodes CDR1 LNHDA and CDR2 SQIVND (reference sequence). The rearrangement joins TRBV19 to TRBJ1-5; the match to TRBD1 covers 7 bases. Source material: peripheral blood. The sequence derives from a human donor in a cohort sampled during active COVID-19. CDR3 residues: CASSILRGQSNQPQHF. The DNA of the CDR3 is TGTGCCAGTAGTATTTTGAGGGGGCAGAGCAATCAGCCCCAGCATTTT.